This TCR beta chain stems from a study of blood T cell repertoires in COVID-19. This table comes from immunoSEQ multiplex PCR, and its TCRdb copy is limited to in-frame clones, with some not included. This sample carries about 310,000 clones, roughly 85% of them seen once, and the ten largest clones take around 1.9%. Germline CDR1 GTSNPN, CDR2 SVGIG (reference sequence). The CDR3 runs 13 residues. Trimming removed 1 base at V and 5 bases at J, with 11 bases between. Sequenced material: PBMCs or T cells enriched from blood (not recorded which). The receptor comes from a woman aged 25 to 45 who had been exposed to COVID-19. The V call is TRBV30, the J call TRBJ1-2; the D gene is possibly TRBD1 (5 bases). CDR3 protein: CAWSEGEEYGYTF. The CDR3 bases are TGTGCCTGGAGTGAAGGGGAGGAGTATGGCTACACCTTC.